One sample yielded the 4 T cell receptor beta chains listed below, sequenced in a study of blood T cell repertoires in COVID-19. Some clones are missing from TCRdb's copy, which holds only in-frame ones; the method was immunoSEQ multiplex PCR. The repertoire holds 85,000 to 100,000 clones, with 80% as singletons. The sample taken for sequencing was peripheral blood. The origin of the receptors is a middle-aged man who had recovered from COVID-19.

As to this clone: One junction end does not reproduce the germline sequence, and a read error may be involved. This chain links TRBV28 with TRBJ1-4; TRBD1 matches at 10 bases. The CDR3 is 14 amino acids. Germline assignment: CDR1 MDHEN and CDR2 SYDVKM. The CDR3 sequence: CASSLDRGHEKLFF. The CDR3 coding sequence is TGTGCCAGCAGTTTAGACAGGGGGCATGAGAAACTGTTTTTT.

This sequence joins TRBV3-1 (or the pseudogene TRBV3-2) and TRBJ1-3, with 8 bases lining up with TRBD1. Germline V gives CDR1 LGHDT, CDR2 YNNKEL (reference sequence). This CDR3 region has 14 residues. Germline trimming cut 4 bases from V and 3 bases from J; bases unmatched to any gene: 2. The CDR3 loop reads CASSPGQDGNTIYF. CDR3 in DNA: TGTGCCAGCAGCCCGGGACAGGATGGAAACACCATATATTTT.

The genes are TRBV7-2 and TRBJ2-7; 8 nucleotides match TRBD2. The V and J ends lost 6 bases and 3 bases, in that order; junction bases with no gene match: 4. The CDR3 is made up of 13 amino acids. Germline V gene data show CDR1 as SGHTA and CDR2 as FQGNSA. The CDR3 protein is CASRPSGYYEQYF. The CDR3 DNA reads TGTGCCAGCAGGCCTAGCGGGTACTACGAGCAGTACTTC.

CDR3 protein: CASSPGQPNYGYTF. In nucleotides, the CDR3 is TGCGCCAGCAGTCCGGGACAGCCTAACTATGGCTACACCTTC. The V gene is TRBV5-1, the J gene TRBJ1-2, with TRBD1 matching over 7 bases. The junction had 4 bases not matched to a gene; V was cut back by 5 bases and J by 0 bases. Germline-derived CDR1 and CDR2 are SGHRS and YFSETQ. This CDR3 has 14 residues.